This T cell receptor beta chain was captured in a study of T cells in Graves' hyperthyroidism and ophthalmopathy. This clonotype has only a few counts. The antigen remains unidentified. Authors of the study amplified TCR beta CDR3 regions from RNA transcripts. TCR CDR3 regions were first amplified by RT-PCR with HTBI primers. TCRdb itself ran the multiplex PCR reads through MiXCR, one entry per CDR3 protein. The table includes some 760,000 distinct CDR3 sequences, 14% detected once. Whole-study results and caveats: Separation of ophthalmopathy from stable hyperthyroidism was achieved by a 13 V-J model.

This clonotype originated in a young woman with Graves' hyperthyroidism. The sample taken for sequencing was blood.

CDR3 in amino acids: CASSIEASGDSYEQYF. The CDR3 DNA follows: TGTGCCAGTAGTATAGAAGCTAGCGGTGATTCCTACGAGCAGTACTTC. The chain carries TRBV19 and TRBJ2-7; 7 nucleotides agree with TRBD2. CDR3 length equals 16 residues. In germline, CDR1 is LNHDA, CDR2 SQIVND (reference sequence). With 0 bases clipped from V and 1 base from J, the junction kept 6 bases outside the gene matches.